This is a list of T cell receptor beta chains from one sample in a study of siplizumab effects on memory and regulatory T cells. Repertoires were generated with immunoSEQ multiplex PCR, while TCRdb's copy carries only in-frame clones and drops some. The sample contains about 50,000 clones, over 90% of which appear only once. Material: CD8+ T cells sorted from blood. Receptors originate from a human donor in good health. The CDR3 runs from the conserved cysteine through the conserved F or W. The D gene is left open where the match is weak. Size is stated for part of the rows, as once, few or many counts, or as a class when the clone is expanded.

j_gene,d_gene,abundance,v_gene,CDR3aa,CDR3nt
TRBJ2-7,-,-,TRBV30,CAWSRQADYEQYF,TGTGCCTGGAGTAGACAAGCCGACTACGAGCAGTACTTC
TRBJ2-1,TRBD2,-,TRBV19,CASSMTGTSGRNEQFF,TGTGCCAGTAGTATGACCGGGACTAGCGGGAGGAATGAGCAGTTCTTC
TRBJ2-3,-,once,TRBV11-2,CASSPSTDTQYF,TGTGCCAGCAGCCCCTCCACAGATACGCAGTATTTT
TRBJ1-6,-,once,TRBV5-6,CASTAGGKANSPLHF,TGTGCCAGCACCGCCGGGGGGAAAGCGAATTCACCCCTCCACTTT
TRBJ2-7,-,large,TRBV2,CASSGQPNYYEQYF,TGTGCCAGCAGCGGACAGCCCAATTACTACGAGCAGTACTTC
TRBJ2-7,TRBD1,few,TRBV19,CASSPGTGKGYEQYF,TGTGCCAGTAGTCCGGGGACAGGGAAGGGCTACGAGCAGTACTTC
TRBJ1-1,-,-,TRBV7-6,CASSRLGDTEAFF,TGTGCCAGCAGCCGACTCGGGGACACTGAAGCTTTCTTT
TRBJ2-1,-,-,TRBV28,CASSPHRLVNEQFF,TGTGCCAGCAGTCCCCATCGGTTAGTCAATGAGCAGTTCTTC
TRBJ1-1,TRBD1,-,TRBV5-6,CASSLSDRGWSEAFF,TGTGCCAGCAGCTTGTCGGACAGGGGGTGGTCTGAAGCTTTCTTT
TRBJ1-5,TRBD1,-,TRBV27,CASRTGGEASQPQHF,TGTGCCAGCAGGACAGGGGGCGAGGCCAGTCAGCCCCAGCATTTT
TRBJ1-4,-,-,TRBV6-5,CASSYDTYKLFF,TGTGCCAGCAGTTACGATACTTATAAACTGTTTTTT
TRBJ2-5,-,-,TRBV27,CASSHRISGETQYF,TGTGCCAGCAGTCACAGAATTAGCGGAGAGACCCAGTACTTC
TRBJ1-5,TRBD1,-,TRBV19,CASSIWGQGGQPQHF,TGTGCCAGTAGTATATGGGGACAGGGCGGTCAGCCCCAGCATTTT
TRBJ2-3,-,-,TRBV7-6,CASSLAGALTDTQYF,TGTGCCAGCAGCTTAGCGGGAGCTTTGACAGATACGCAGTATTTT
TRBJ1-1,-,-,TRBV27,CASKLGGGAMNTEAFF,TGTGCCAGCAAGTTGGGAGGGGGGGCGATGAACACTGAAGCTTTCTTT
TRBJ2-3,TRBD2,-,TRBV27,CASSFSTLAAKDTQYF,TGTGCCAGCAGTTTTTCCACACTAGCGGCCAAGGATACGCAGTATTTT
TRBJ1-2,-,-,TRBV27,CASSAPPGYTF,TGTGCCAGCAGTGCTCCTCCTGGCTACACCTTC
TRBJ1-1,TRBD1,-,TRBV4-1,CASSQVTGQGQTFF,TGCGCCAGCAGCCAAGTGACCGGACAGGGACAAACTTTCTTT
TRBJ1-1,-,-,TRBV9,CASSVSGRTEAFF,TGTGCCAGCAGCGTTTCCGGGCGGACTGAAGCTTTCTTT
TRBJ1-1,-,-,TRBV5-6,CASTWGGVNTEAFF,TGTGCCAGCACCTGGGGGGGAGTGAACACTGAAGCTTTCTTT
TRBJ2-1,-,-,TRBV4-1,CASSQARIYNEQFF,TGCGCCAGCAGCCAAGCTCGCATATACAATGAGCAGTTCTTC
TRBJ2-3,-,-,TRBV7-7,CASSSGGTYSSTDTQYF,TGTGCCAGCAGCTCCGGAGGGACATACTCTAGCACAGATACGCAGTATTTT
TRBJ2-5,TRBD2,-,TRBV15,CATSEGTSGNQETQYF,TGTGCCACCAGCGAGGGGACTAGCGGCAACCAAGAGACCCAGTACTTC
TRBJ2-7,TRBD2,-,TRBV6-1,CASSEAGGTYEQYF,TGTGCCAGCAGTGAGGCGGGAGGAACCTACGAGCAGTACTTC
TRBJ2-7,-,-,TRBV4-1,CASSQDDRSSYEQYF,TGCGCCAGCAGCCAAGACGACAGGAGCTCCTACGAGCAGTACTTC
TRBJ2-3,-,-,TRBV9,CASSAASADTQYF,TGTGCCAGCAGCGCCGCCTCCGCTGATACGCAGTATTTT
TRBJ2-3,-,-,TRBV23-1,CAAPIGGRDTQYF,TGCGCCGCCCCAATCGGGGGACGCGATACGCAGTATTTT
TRBJ2-3,TRBD1,-,TRBV28,CAISGGLSTDTQYF,TGTGCCATCTCAGGGGGCCTTAGCACAGATACGCAGTATTTT
TRBJ2-3,TRBD2,-,TRBV5-4,CASSYVVAGGQYRSTDTQYF,TGTGCCAGCAGCTATGTAGTAGCGGGAGGACAATACAGAAGCACAGATACGCAGTATTTT
TRBJ1-2,-,once,TRBV7-2,CASRPTGSEGYGYTF,TGTGCCAGCAGGCCCACAGGGTCGGAGGGCTATGGCTACACCTTC
TRBJ2-7,TRBD2,-,TRBV5-6,CASSYSGVGYEQYF,TGTGCCAGCAGCTATAGCGGGGTGGGATACGAGCAGTACTTC
TRBJ1-2,-,-,TRBV5-4,CASSLGQRISGYTF,TGTGCCAGCAGCTTAGGACAGAGGATATCTGGCTACACCTTC
TRBJ1-4,-,-,TRBV5-4,CASSLRLNEKLFF,TGTGCCAGCAGCTTGCGGCTTAATGAAAAACTGTTTTTT
TRBJ2-1,TRBD2,once,TRBV7-9,CASSPLAGGTLGEQFF,TGTGCCAGCAGCCCGCTAGCGGGAGGGACGTTAGGTGAGCAGTTCTTC
TRBJ2-1,TRBD2,-,TRBV7-8,CASSLAATSGFPAYNEQFF,TGTGCCAGCAGCTTAGCGGCGACTAGCGGTTTCCCAGCCTACAATGAGCAGTTCTTC
TRBJ2-7,TRBD2,-,TRBV4-1,CASSQGASGHYEQYF,TGCGCCAGCAGCCAAGGAGCTAGCGGGCACTACGAGCAGTACTTC
TRBJ2-2,-,-,TRBV6-4,CASSRRDAGELFF,TGTGCCAGCAGTCGTAGGGACGCCGGGGAGCTGTTTTTT
TRBJ1-4,TRBD1,-,TRBV7-9,CASSQGQGNEKLFF,TGTGCCAGCAGCCAGGGACAGGGTAATGAAAAACTGTTTTTT
TRBJ2-1,TRBD1,once,TRBV7-8,CASSAAGTGGKNEQFF,TGTGCCAGCAGCGCCGCCGGGACAGGGGGCAAGAATGAGCAGTTCTTC
TRBJ2-7,-,-,TRBV7-9,CASSLAVSYEQYF,TGTGCCAGCAGCTTAGCGGTTAGCTACGAGCAGTACTTC
TRBJ2-7,TRBD2,-,TRBV2,CASSEPGAGGYEQYF,TGTGCCAGCAGTGAACCCGGAGCGGGAGGCTACGAGCAGTACTTC
TRBJ2-1,TRBD1,-,TRBV7-3,CASSSGTGSLNEQFF,TGTGCCAGCTCATCCGGGACAGGCTCTCTAAATGAGCAGTTCTTC
TRBJ2-7,-,once,TRBV6-1,CASSEVLVSYEQYF,TGTGCCAGCAGTGAAGTACTGGTCTCCTACGAGCAGTACTTC
TRBJ2-5,-,-,TRBV11-1,CASSLGPTPPRTQYF,TGTGCCAGCAGCTTGGGTCCGACTCCGCCAAGGACCCAGTACTTC
TRBJ2-7,-,once,TRBV7-3,CASSKTPTYEQYF,TGTGCCAGCAGCAAGACACCAACCTACGAGCAGTACTTC
TRBJ2-3,-,-,TRBV7-9,CASSLEFPTQYF,TGTGCCAGCAGCTTAGAATTCCCTACGCAGTATTTT
TRBJ2-1,-,-,TRBV30,CAWREILARDEQFF,TGTGCCTGGAGAGAGATTCTAGCCCGCGATGAGCAGTTCTTC
TRBJ2-7,-,-,TRBV6-1,CATTTPIGEQYF,TGTGCCACCACAACCCCTATTGGGGAGCAGTACTTC
TRBJ2-1,-,-,TRBV27,CASSFLLANEQFF,TGTGCCAGCAGTTTTTTACTAGCCAATGAGCAGTTCTTC
TRBJ1-5,-,-,TRBV27,CATGAGYSNQPQHF,TGTGCCACAGGGGCAGGGTATAGCAATCAGCCCCAGCATTTT
TRBJ1-2,-,-,TRBV6-5,CASSNWDGGNYGYTF,TGTGCCAGCAGCAACTGGGACGGGGGAAACTATGGCTACACCTTC
TRBJ1-3,-,-,TRBV2,CASSLRVLKRAIYF,TGTGCCAGCAGCCTTAGGGTTCTAAAAAGGGCCATATATTTT
TRBJ2-1,-,-,TRBV4-1,CASSQVDSYNEQFF,TGCGCCAGCAGCCAAGTGGACTCCTACAATGAGCAGTTCTTC
TRBJ2-1,-,-,TRBV7-3,CASSLISGNEQFF,TGTGCCAGCAGCTTAATTAGCGGCAATGAGCAGTTCTTC
TRBJ2-7,-,-,TRBV7-3,CASSSDRSFTYEQYF,TGTGCCAGCAGCTCAGACAGGTCCTTCACCTACGAGCAGTACTTC
TRBJ2-7,TRBD2,-,TRBV27,CASSFLSGTGLYEQYF,TGTGCCAGCAGTTTCCTAAGCGGGACCGGACTCTACGAGCAGTACTTC
TRBJ2-6,TRBD2,-,TRBV7-3,CASSLRGLAGSGANVLTF,TGTGCCAGCAGCTTACGGGGACTAGCGGGATCTGGGGCCAACGTCCTGACTTTC
TRBJ2-7,-,-,TRBV6-5,CASTEFEGEYEQYF,TGTGCCAGCACGGAGTTCGAGGGAGAGTACGAGCAGTACTTC
TRBJ1-2,TRBD1,-,TRBV11-2,CASSLAGTGNIANYGYTF,TGTGCCAGCAGCTTAGCCGGGACAGGAAACATTGCTAACTATGGCTACACCTTC
TRBJ2-2,TRBD2,-,TRBV10-3,CAISPPRGLAGERGGELFF,TGTGCCATCAGTCCACCACGGGGACTAGCGGGAGAAAGAGGCGGGGAGCTGTTTTTT